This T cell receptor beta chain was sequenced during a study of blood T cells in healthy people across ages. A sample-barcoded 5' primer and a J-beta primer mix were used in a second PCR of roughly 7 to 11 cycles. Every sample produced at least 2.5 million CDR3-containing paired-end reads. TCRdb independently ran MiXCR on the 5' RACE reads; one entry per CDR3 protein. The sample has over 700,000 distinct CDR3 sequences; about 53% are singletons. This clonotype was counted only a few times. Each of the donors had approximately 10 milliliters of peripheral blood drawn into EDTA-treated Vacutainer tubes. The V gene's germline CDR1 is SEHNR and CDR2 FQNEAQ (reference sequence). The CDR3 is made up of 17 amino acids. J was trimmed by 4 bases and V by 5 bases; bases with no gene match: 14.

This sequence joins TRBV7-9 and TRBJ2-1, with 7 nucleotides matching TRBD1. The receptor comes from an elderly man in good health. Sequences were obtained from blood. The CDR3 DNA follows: TGTGCCAGCAGCCCCCCCGTAGGGGGCGGTAGGTACAATGAGCAGTTCTTC. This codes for CASSPPVGGGRYNEQFF.